This paragraph covers one T cell receptor beta chain sequence. Antigen: not known. The assay was immunoSEQ multiplex PCR, and TCRdb's table has in-frame clones only and misses some. This table has approximately 190,000 clones, approximately 91% appearing once. The sample comes from a study of T cell responses to AZD1222 COVID-19 vaccine. Overall study results and limits: Clonal diversity may have been underestimated in mostly white British donors. Nearly half of unique spike-specific TCRs reportedly avoided B.1.351 and B.1.1.7 mutated regions. Baseline testing showed seropositivity in only five or six AZD1222 recipients.

The CDR3 spans 15 residues. Germline V lookup: CDR1 SGHTA, CDR2 FQGNSA. The V gene end was trimmed by 1 base and the J gene end by 6 bases; junction bases not matched to a gene: 6. The J gene is TRBJ2-1, the V gene TRBV7-2, with 7 bases identical to TRBD1. This clonotype originated in an adult in good health. Sequencing was performed on peripheral blood, taken on day 0 of AZD1222 vaccination. The CDR3 DNA follows: TGTGCCAGCAGCTTAGTCTCGACAGGGTTCAATGAGCAGTTCTTC. It encodes CASSLVSTGFNEQFF.